This paragraph reports one T cell receptor (beta chain). This sample was taken from a study of identical twins. MiXCR, applied by TCRdb to the 5' RACE reads, yields one record per CDR3 protein. The sample has hundreds of thousands of distinct CDR3 sequences, approximately 24% seen once. This sample also appeared in a second study, on T cells expressing NK-cell markers.

The clonotype was recovered from a woman younger than 30 in good health. Material for sequencing was CD4+ T cells sorted from blood.

In DNA form, the CDR3 reads TGTGCCAGCTCACCACTCTCCGGGGTCTACGAGCAGTACTTC. Translation: CASSPLSGVYEQYF. The gene calls are TRBV18 and TRBJ2-7, with a possible D match to TRBD2 (5 bases). Germline-derived CDR1 and CDR2 are KGHSH and LQKENI. The CDR3 covers 14 residues. Trimming pared 1 base from V and 3 bases from J, leaving 10 bases between.